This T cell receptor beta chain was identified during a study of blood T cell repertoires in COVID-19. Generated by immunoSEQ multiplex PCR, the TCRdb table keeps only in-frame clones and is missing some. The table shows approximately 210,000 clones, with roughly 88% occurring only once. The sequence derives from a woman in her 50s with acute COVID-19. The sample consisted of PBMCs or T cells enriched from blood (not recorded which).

CDR3 bases: TGCGCCAGCAGCCAAGAAGGAGGGTTGAGGGAGCTGTTTTTT. Its protein product is CASSQEGGLRELFF. J is TRBJ2-2 and V is TRBV4-1; possibly TRBD2 for D (6 bases). V was clipped by 0 bases and J by 9 bases, with 11 bases between them. Germline lookup yields CDR1 MGHRA and CDR2 YSYEKL. This CDR3 has 14 amino acids.